The sequence of this T cell receptor (beta chain) was determined in a study of neurological immune-mediated disorders. TCRdb called the 5' RACE reads again in MiXCR, with one record for every CDR3 protein. The table records fewer than 25,000 distinct CDR3 sequences, about 10% of them present only once. This clonotype was seen repeatedly, ten times or more. The germline V and J ends were trimmed by 3 bases and 6 bases, with 11 bases remaining between them. Germline V CDR1 and CDR2: DFQATT, SNEGSKA (reference sequence). The CDR3 runs to 12 residues. The sequencing sample was made of PBMCs. V usage is TRBV20-1 and J usage is TRBJ1-1; possibly TRBD1 for D (5 bases). The TCR originated in a woman in her sixties with HTLV-1-associated myelopathy (HAM/TSP). CDR3: CSARAGGAEAFF. DNA of the CDR3: TGCAGTGCTAGGGCCGGGGGAGCTGAAGCTTTCTTT.